A selection of T cell receptor beta chains follows, all from one sample in a study of T cell responses to AZD1222 COVID-19 vaccine. Sequenced by immunoSEQ multiplex PCR; TCRdb stores in-frame clones only, minus some. The sample shows 100,000 to 150,000 clones, about 87% of them seen only once. The material was peripheral blood, obtained on day 0 of AZD1222 vaccination. These TCRs come from an adult in good health. Both conserved end residues are part of each CDR3. The order of the fields is D gene, V gene, J gene, clone size, CDR3 protein, CDR3 DNA. The D gene is left open where the match is weak. The listing skips clone size in some rows; elsewhere it reads once, few, many or a size class.

-	TRBV5-1	TRBJ2-2	few	CASSLETGGQTGELFF	TGCGCCAGCAGCTTGGAGACCGGGGGGCAAACCGGGGAGCTGTTTTTT
TRBD2	TRBV11-3	TRBJ2-3	-	CASSPGTSGADTQYF	TGTGCCAGCAGCCCAGGGACTAGCGGGGCAGATACGCAGTATTTT
TRBD1	TRBV2	TRBJ1-1	-	CASSVGRGQTEAFF	TGTGCCAGCAGTGTGGGCAGGGGGCAAACTGAAGCTTTCTTT
-	TRBV4-3	TRBJ1-4	-	CASSQDLVEKLFF	TGCGCCAGCAGCCAAGATTTGGTGGAAAAACTGTTTTTT
TRBD2	TRBV4-2	TRBJ2-2	many	CASTQDRGGLSGELFF	TGTGCCAGCACCCAAGACCGGGGGGGGTTGTCCGGGGAGCTGTTTTTT
TRBD1	TRBV3-1/TRBV3-2	TRBJ1-2	-	CASSPREGGSYGYTF	TGTGCCAGCAGCCCCCGAGAAGGGGGCTCCTATGGCTACACCTTC
-	TRBV28	TRBJ1-1	-	CASRTVTPLNTEAFF	TGTGCCAGCAGAACCGTGACACCCTTGAACACTGAAGCTTTCTTT
-	TRBV18	TRBJ2-1	-	CASSLDLTREQFF	TGTGCCAGCTCACTTGACCTAACGAGGGAGCAGTTCTTC
-	TRBV4-1	TRBJ2-7	-	CASSQAHPRGGYEQYF	TGCGCCAGCAGCCAGGCACACCCGAGAGGTGGCTACGAGCAGTACTTC
-	TRBV4-3	TRBJ1-4	-	CASSQLPTGRGEKLFF	TGCGCCAGCAGCCAACTCCCGACGGGACGAGGTGAAAAACTGTTTTTT
TRBD2	TRBV6-5	TRBJ2-1	-	CASILSGANEQFF	TGTGCCAGCATCCTAAGCGGGGCAAATGAGCAGTTCTTC
-	TRBV29-1	TRBJ1-2	-	CSSNYGIPLILSYGYTF	TGCAGCTCCAACTACGGGATCCCACTTATTCTCTCCTATGGCTACACCTTC
-	TRBV6-2/TRBV6-3	TRBJ1-2	once	CASSRTAGYTF	TGTGCCAGCAGTCGGACGGCCGGCTACACCTTC
-	TRBV2	TRBJ1-1	once	CASSRDSNTEAFF	TGTGCCAGCAGCAGGGACTCGAACACTGAAGCTTTCTTT
-	TRBV7-2	TRBJ2-5	-	CASSLSRETQYF	TGTGCCAGCAGCTTATCAAGAGAGACCCAGTACTTC
-	TRBV28	TRBJ1-1	-	CASSHRANTEAFF	TGTGCCAGCAGTCACAGGGCTAACACTGAAGCTTTCTTT
-	TRBV7-9	TRBJ2-1	-	CASSPGYEQFF	TGTGCCAGCAGCCCCGGATATGAGCAGTTCTTC
TRBD1	TRBV10-3	TRBJ1-2	-	CAIGGQGRENGYTF	TGTGCCATCGGAGGACAGGGTAGAGAGAATGGCTACACCTTC
-	TRBV5-1	TRBJ2-5	-	CASSQNTESETQYF	TGCGCCAGCAGCCAAAACACAGAGTCGGAGACCCAGTACTTC
-	TRBV2	TRBJ1-1	-	CASSAMVNTEAFF	TGTGCCAGCAGTGCTATGGTGAACACTGAAGCTTTCTTT
-	TRBV6-5	TRBJ1-1	-	CASSWDGGTEAFF	TGTGCCAGCAGTTGGGACGGGGGCACTGAAGCTTTCTTT
-	TRBV30	TRBJ1-1	-	CAWKSGSYTEAFF	TGTGCCTGGAAGTCAGGATCGTACACTGAAGCTTTCTTT
TRBD1	TRBV5-1	TRBJ2-2	-	CASSLEGQKTGELFF	TGCGCCAGCAGCTTGGAGGGACAGAAGACCGGGGAGCTGTTTTTT
-	TRBV19	TRBJ1-2	-	CASSMARGGAGAGGYGYTF	TGTGCCAGTAGTATGGCCCGAGGGGGGGCAGGGGCTGGCGGGTATGGCTACACCTTC
-	TRBV9	TRBJ1-1	-	CASSLGGTTEAFF	TGTGCCAGCAGCTTAGGGGGTACGACTGAAGCTTTCTTT
-	TRBV27	TRBJ1-4	-	CASSPTGRPNEKLFF	TGTGCCAGCAGTCCCACGGGACGGCCTAATGAAAAACTGTTTTTT
TRBD2	TRBV4-2	TRBJ2-1	-	CASSPRTSGDEQFF	TGTGCCAGCAGCCCTCGGACTAGCGGAGATGAGCAGTTCTTC
TRBD2	TRBV13	TRBJ2-7	-	CASSLGPGGSYEQYF	TGTGCCAGCAGCTTAGGCCCGGGGGGCTCCTACGAGCAGTACTTC
-	TRBV5-6	TRBJ1-2	-	CASSLWGTGYGYTF	TGTGCCAGCAGCTTGTGGGGGACCGGGTATGGCTACACCTTC
-	TRBV12-3/TRBV12-4	TRBJ2-2	-	CASSWDSGELFF	TGTGCCAGCAGTTGGGACTCTGGGGAGCTGTTTTTT
-	TRBV6-2/TRBV6-3	TRBJ1-1	-	CASSYNSYNTEAFF	TGTGCCAGCAGTTATAACAGCTACAACACTGAAGCTTTCTTT
TRBD1	TRBV6-2/TRBV6-3	TRBJ1-4	-	CASSYSTGGLREKLFF	TGTGCCAGCAGTTACTCCACAGGGGGCCTTCGTGAAAAACTGTTTTTT
-	TRBV5-8	TRBJ1-6	-	CASSLLRDTGSPLHF	TGTGCCAGCAGCTTGCTCCGGGACACGGGGTCACCCCTCCACTTT
-	TRBV5-1	TRBJ1-1	-	CASSSMTGLNTEAFF	TGCGCCAGCAGCTCGATGACAGGTCTTAACACTGAAGCTTTCTTT
-	TRBV5-1	TRBJ2-2	-	CASSLGSAGELFF	TGCGCCAGCAGCTTGGGGTCCGCCGGGGAGCTGTTTTTT
-	TRBV27	TRBJ1-1	-	CASSPLLTQNTEAFF	TGTGCCAGCAGTCCCCTCCTCACTCAGAACACTGAAGCTTTCTTT
-	TRBV27	TRBJ2-7	-	CASSLSRAGAYEQYF	TGTGCCAGCAGTTTATCTCGGGCAGGGGCCTACGAGCAGTACTTC
-	TRBV5-1	TRBJ1-2	-	CASSFDRLANYGYTF	TGCGCCAGCAGCTTCGACAGATTAGCTAACTATGGCTACACCTTC
-	TRBV11-2	TRBJ1-1	-	CASKDQLNTEAFF	TGTGCCAGCAAGGATCAGTTGAACACTGAAGCTTTCTTT
TRBD2	TRBV4-2	TRBJ2-5	-	CASSPGTSGRGGIETQYF	TGTGCCAGCAGCCCCGGGACTAGCGGGAGGGGCGGGATAGAGACCCAGTACTTC
TRBD1	TRBV6-5	TRBJ1-5	once	CASSNQGGNQPQHF	TGTGCCAGCAGTAACCAGGGGGGCAATCAGCCCCAGCATTTT
TRBD1	TRBV2	TRBJ2-2	-	CASTSRGLNSGELFF	TGTGCCAGCACTTCAAGGGGGCTTAACTCCGGGGAGCTGTTTTTT
-	TRBV5-1	TRBJ1-5	-	CASSLGDFQGQPQHF	TGCGCCAGCAGCTTGGGAGATTTTCAGGGTCAGCCCCAGCATTTT
-	TRBV7-8	TRBJ1-1	-	CATRLDSQNTEAFF	TGTGCCACCCGATTGGACAGCCAGAACACTGAAGCTTTCTTT
-	TRBV27	TRBJ1-1	-	CASRGPNTEAFF	TGTGCCAGCAGAGGACCTAACACTGAAGCTTTCTTT
-	TRBV4-1	TRBJ1-5	-	CASSQNPADGYQPQHF	TGCGCCAGCAGCCAGAACCCCGCGGACGGCTATCAGCCCCAGCATTTT
TRBD1	TRBV11-2	TRBJ2-7	-	CASSLDRVVSYEQYF	TGTGCCAGCAGCCTGGACAGGGTGGTATCCTACGAGCAGTACTTC
TRBD1	TRBV6-1	TRBJ1-2	-	CASSEVQGVAGYTF	TGTGCCAGCAGTGAAGTACAGGGGGTGGCTGGCTACACCTTC
TRBD2	TRBV5-1	TRBJ2-5	once	CASSLRTSGVKETQYF	TGCGCCAGCAGCTTACGGACTAGCGGGGTAAAAGAGACCCAGTACTTC
-	TRBV7-2	TRBJ2-6	-	CASSLVRSGANVLTF	TGTGCCAGCAGCTTAGTTCGCTCTGGGGCCAACGTCCTGACTTTC
TRBD1	TRBV28	TRBJ1-6	-	CASNDAGGRSPLHF	TGTGCCAGCAACGATGCAGGGGGCAGATCACCCCTCCACTTT
TRBD2	TRBV11-3	TRBJ2-3	once	CASANEVAGTNTQYF	TGTGCCAGCGCCAATGAGGTAGCGGGTACTAATACGCAGTATTTT
TRBD1	TRBV28	TRBJ1-6	-	CASFDFQGVGSPLHF	TGTGCCAGCTTCGATTTTCAGGGGGTAGGGTCACCCCTCCACTTT
-	TRBV6-5	TRBJ1-4	-	CASSYTLTGSGEKLFF	TGTGCCAGCAGTTACACGCTGACAGGTTCAGGAGAAAAACTGTTTTTT